This is a list of T cell receptor beta chains from one sample in a study of T cells in Graves' hyperthyroidism and ophthalmopathy. TCRdb itself ran the multiplex PCR reads through MiXCR, one entry per CDR3 protein. The sample has under 700,000 distinct CDR3 sequences; around 45% are singletons. Sequenced material: peripheral blood or thyroid tissue (not recorded which). All receptors derive from a woman aged 18-30 years with Graves' hyperthyroidism. The CDR3 runs from the conserved cysteine through the conserved F or W. Fields, in order: D gene, J gene, clone size, V gene, CDR3 DNA, CDR3 protein. A D gene is named only where the DNA matches it firmly. A clone size is listed for some rows: how often the clone was seen (once, few, many), or a class if it is expanded.

NA	TRBJ2-7	NA	TRBV25-1	TGTGCCAGTAGTACCTCAGGGGGGAGGGCCTCCTACGGGCAGTACTTC	CASSTSGGRASYGQYF
TRBD1	TRBJ2-2	NA	TRBV7-2	TGTGCCAGCAGCCAAGGGGACAGGGGGCACCTCTACACCGGGGAGCTGTTTTTT	CASSQGDRGHLYTGELFF
NA	TRBJ2-5	NA	TRBV20-1	TGCAGTGCTAGAGATGGCAAGGGCGAAGAGACCCAGTACTTC	CSARDGKGEETQYF
TRBD2	TRBJ2-2	NA	TRBV4-1	TGCGCCAGCAGCCACGCAGCGGGAGGAATCGGGGAGCTGTTTTTT	CASSHAAGGIGELFF
NA	TRBJ2-7	few	TRBV7-9	TGTGCCAGCAGCTTAGAGGTACGTCAGGGTTACCTCTACGAGCAGTACTTC	CASSLEVRQGYLYEQYF
NA	TRBJ1-4	few	TRBV2	TGTGCCAGCAGCCGCCGACGGGTTAATGAAAAACTGTTTTTT	CASSRRRVNEKLFF
NA	TRBJ1-5	few	TRBV2	TGTGCCAGCAGCCAAGACCTGGCCTCATATCAGCCCCAGCATTTT	CASSQDLASYQPQHF
NA	TRBJ1-5	NA	TRBV4-1	TGCGCCAGCAGCCAAGACAGGGATCGGTATGGCAGCAATCAGCCCCAGCATTTT	CASSQDRDRYGSNQPQHF
NA	TRBJ2-7	NA	TRBV7-9	TGTGCCAGCACCGTGGGGGGGCTAAGCTCCTACGAGCAGTACTTC	CASTVGGLSSYEQYF
TRBD1	TRBJ1-1	NA	TRBV7-9	TGTGCCAGCAGCCCATCGGACAGGAGTCACACTGAAGCTTTCTTT	CASSPSDRSHTEAFF
TRBD1	TRBJ1-2	once	TRBV25-1	TGTGCCAGCAGTGCCCGGGACAGGGGCGTCGGCTACACCTTC	CASSARDRGVGYTF
NA	TRBJ1-2	NA	TRBV20-1	TGCAGTGCCACCATGAAGCATGGCTACACCTTC	CSATMKHGYTF
NA	TRBJ1-1	NA	TRBV6-5	TGTGCCAGCAGTCCGGGGGATTGGGCTGAAGCTTTCTTT	CASSPGDWAEAFF
TRBD1	TRBJ1-5	many	TRBV7-9	TGTGCCAGCAGCTCCGGACAGGGCGTTCAGCCCCAGCATTTT	CASSSGQGVQPQHF
NA	TRBJ1-1	NA	TRBV7-2	TGTGCCGGCAGCTTGGTGGAGGCTCCGAACACTGAAGCTTTCTTT	CAGSLVEAPNTEAFF
NA	TRBJ1-1	NA	TRBV2	TGTGCCAGCAGTTACTCGAGAGCGAAACCCCTGAACACTGAAGCTTTCTTT	CASSYSRAKPLNTEAFF
TRBD2	TRBJ2-6	NA	TRBV7-3	TGTGCCAGCACCCCCGGGGGGTCATACACTGGGGCCAACGTCCTGACTTTC	CASTPGGSYTGANVLTF
NA	TRBJ1-6	few	TRBV7-2	TGTGCCAGCAGCCAAGATGGTGGCGGGGGGCCCCTCCACTTT	CASSQDGGGGPLHF
TRBD1	TRBJ1-1	NA	TRBV7-9	TGTGCCAGCAGTGAACCGGACAGGGATGAAGCTTTCTTT	CASSEPDRDEAFF
NA	TRBJ1-1	NA	TRBV29-1	TGCAGCGTTGAGAGGTACAGGGTTTTGAACACTGAAGCTTTCTTT	CSVERYRVLNTEAFF
TRBD2	TRBJ2-5	NA	TRBV7-2	TGTGCCGGCAGCTTAGCGCCAGCGGGAGGGCCGAAGACCCAGTACTTC	CAGSLAPAGGPKTQYF
TRBD1	TRBJ1-2	NA	TRBV10-3	TGTGCCATCCAGCCCGGGACAGGGCAAAGTAACTATGGCTACACCTTC	CAIQPGTGQSNYGYTF
NA	TRBJ1-2	NA	TRBV2	TGTGCCAGTAGTCAGGGGATCGGCTATGGCTACAGCTTC	CASSQGIGYGYSF
NA	TRBJ1-5	NA	TRBV25-1	TGTGCCAGCAGTGCGCCGCCGGGCGGGGGGGGAAAGCAGTACAATCAGCCCCAGCATTTT	CASSAPPGGGGKQYNQPQHF
TRBD1	TRBJ1-5	few	TRBV11-2	TGTGCCAGCAGCCAAGATAGGAGGACAGGGCAACGGCATTTT	CASSQDRRTGQRHF
TRBD1	TRBJ1-2	many	TRBV2	TGTGCCAGCAGTTCGGGACAGGGAGGAGACGGCTACACCTTC	CASSSGQGGDGYTF
TRBD2	TRBJ2-2	many	TRBV24-1	TGTGCCACCAGTGACTCTAGCGGGAGCCTCGCGAACACCGGGGAGCTGTTTTTT	CATSDSSGSLANTGELFF
TRBD1	TRBJ1-1	NA	TRBV27	TGTGCCAGCAGTTTAGAACAGGGGACACCGAACACTGAAGCTTTCTTT	CASSLEQGTPNTEAFF
TRBD1	TRBJ1-5	few	TRBV19	TGTGCCAGTAGTATCGCTCAGGGGGCAGTCAATCAGCCCCAGCATTTT	CASSIAQGAVNQPQHF
TRBD1	TRBJ1-6	NA	TRBV25-1	TGTGCCTGGAGCCGGGTCAGGGGGCAGAGTAATTCACCCCTCCACTTT	CAWSRVRGQSNSPLHF
TRBD1	TRBJ2-7	NA	TRBV7-3	TGTGCCAGCAGCCTACGGGACAGGGGCCGCTACGAGCAGTACTTC	CASSLRDRGRYEQYF
NA	TRBJ2-7	NA	TRBV7-9	TGTGCCAGCAGCTGGGGTGAAGGGAAAGGCGAGCAGTACTTC	CASSWGEGKGEQYF
TRBD1	TRBJ1-1	many	TRBV7-9	TGTGCCAGCAGCTTTGGACAGGGGTCGGCTTTCTTT	CASSFGQGSAFF
TRBD1	TRBJ1-2	many	TRBV7-9	TGTGCCAGCAGCCGACAGGGTTCAAGCGGCTACACCTTC	CASSRQGSSGYTF
NA	TRBJ1-4	many	TRBV15	TGTGCCACCAGCAGAGATCTATCTGGTCAGGAAAAACTGTTTTTT	CATSRDLSGQEKLFF